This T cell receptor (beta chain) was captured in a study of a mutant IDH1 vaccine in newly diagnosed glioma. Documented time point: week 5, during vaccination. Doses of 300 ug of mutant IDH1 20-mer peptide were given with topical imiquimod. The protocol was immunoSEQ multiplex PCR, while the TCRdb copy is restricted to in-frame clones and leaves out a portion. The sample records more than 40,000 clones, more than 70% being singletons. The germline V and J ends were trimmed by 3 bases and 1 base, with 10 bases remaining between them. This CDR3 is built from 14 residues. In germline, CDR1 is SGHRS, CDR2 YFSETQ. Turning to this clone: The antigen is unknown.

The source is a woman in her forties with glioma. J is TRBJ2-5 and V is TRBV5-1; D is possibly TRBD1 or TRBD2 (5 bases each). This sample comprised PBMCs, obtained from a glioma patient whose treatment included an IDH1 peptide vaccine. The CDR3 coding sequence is TGCGCCAGCAGCTATGTGGGGGTCCAAGAGACCCAGTACTTC. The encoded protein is CASSYVGVQETQYF.